The entry that follows covers one T cell receptor (beta chain) sequence. This sample was included in a study of blood T cell repertoires in COVID-19. Study-level background: The United States, Italy and Spain supplied acute and convalescent COVID-19 samples. The analysed material was cDNA or gDNA that came from T cells, B-cell-depleted T cells, or PBMCs.

Original analysis: Estimates of nucleated cell counts were drawn from the amplification of reference gene primers. The assay was immunoSEQ multiplex PCR, and TCRdb's table has in-frame clones only and misses some. V and J calls and clone size come straight from that table; D and trimming were deduced from the DNA. The sample lists some 190,000 clones; around nine tenths were seen once. The CDR3 consists of 14 residues. V lost 6 bases to trimming and J lost 8 bases, with 17 bases between them. Germline CDR1 SGHTA, CDR2 FQGNSA. Specimen: peripheral blood. The sequence was obtained from a man aged 18 to 29 with active or convalescent COVID-19. This chain uses TRBV7-2 with TRBJ2-1, with D possibly matching TRBD2 (6 bases). The CDR3 region is CASRSGRGGDEQFF. In nucleotides, the CDR3 is TGTGCCAGCAGATCGGGTCGAGGAGGGGATGAGCAGTTCTTC.